The next 10 T cell receptor beta chains were all read from a single sample in a study of shared clonotypes between healthy human individuals. Profiling relied on immunoSEQ multiplex PCR, and the TCRdb table lists in-frame clones only, not all of them. The table has more than 2 million clones, around 95% seen once. What was sequenced was naive CD4+ T cells sorted from blood. Subset denoted: CD45RA+ positively selected. These receptors were taken from a man aged 18 to 29 in good health.

This sequence joins TRBV7-2 and TRBJ1-5, with 8 bases fitting TRBD1. Germline V gives CDR1 SGHTA, CDR2 FQGNSA. CDR3 length: 15 residues. The J segment lost 3 bases and the V segment lost 3 bases, leaving 4 bases of the junction unmatched. The CDR3, as DNA: TGTGCCAGCAGCTTCGACAGGGGTCCCAATCAGCCCCAGCATTTT. As protein: CASSFDRGPNQPQHF.

A few counts support this clone. The genes are TRBV25-1 and TRBJ2-7; D uncertain. Per germline, CDR1 MGHDK and CDR2 SYGVNS. This CDR3 is built from 14 residues. Trimming removed 4 bases from V and 2 bases from J, with 12 bases in between. CDR3 bases: TGTGCCAGCAGTGGAGCCAAGACCCCCTACGAGCAGTACTTC. Translation: CASSGAKTPYEQYF.

This clone occurred once. V gene TRBV7-2 combines with J gene TRBJ1-5; tentatively, D is TRBD1 (6 bases). Germline-derived CDR1 and CDR2 are SGHTA and FQGNSA. Trimming took off 1 base at V and 2 bases at J, with 9 bases between the two ends. The CDR3 has 15 amino acids. CDR3 region: CASSLVKGGNQPQHF. DNA for the CDR3: TGTGCCAGCAGCTTAGTAAAGGGGGGCAATCAGCCCCAGCATTTT.

This clone was seen just once. This chain joins TRBV19 and TRBJ2-7; D possibly uses TRBD1 or TRBD2 (5 bases each). Trimming left V 7 bases short and J 6 bases short, with 25 bases between. CDR3 length: 16 residues. CDR1 is LNHDA and CDR2 is SQIVND in the germline V gene (reference sequence). CDR3 nucleotides: TGTGCCAGTAATAGGTTTTTAGGGGACCCGGCCTCCGAGCAGTACTTC. This sequence encodes CASNRFLGDPASEQYF.

The genes are TRBV7-9 and TRBJ1-2; 7 bases map to TRBD1. The CDR3 length is 17 residues. V gave up 8 bases and J gave up 0 bases; unmatched junction bases: 15. Per the germline V gene, CDR1 is SEHNR and CDR2 is FQNEAQ (reference sequence). CDR3 in amino acids: CASGAGTALQANYGYTF. The CDR3 nucleotides read TGTGCCAGCGGAGCCGGGACAGCGCTTCAAGCTAACTATGGCTACACCTTC.

This sequence joins TRBV28 and TRBJ1-4; no definite D call. CDR1 is MDHEN and CDR2 is SYDVKM in the germline V gene. V was pared by 5 bases and J by 8 bases, with 15 bases between. The CDR3 runs 14 residues. The CDR3 protein is CASSPYMVGEKLFF. Here the CDR3 DNA reads TGTGCCAGCAGTCCATACATGGTGGGGGAAAAACTGTTTTTT.

The chain is built from TRBV11-2 and TRBJ2-4, with a tentative D call TRBD2 (6 bases). V dropped 2 bases and J dropped 3 bases, with 14 bases sitting between them. This CDR3 comprises 16 residues. CDR1 SGHAT and CDR2 FQNNGV come from the germline V gene. CDR3 in amino acids: CASSLTGVGDKNIQYF. The CDR3 nucleotides read TGTGCCAGCAGCTTAACGGGAGTAGGGGACAAAAACATTCAGTACTTC.

This clone was detected a few times. The rearrangement joins TRBV7-6 to TRBJ1-2; 7 bases line up with TRBD1. This CDR3 region has 14 residues. With V trimmed by 0 bases and J by 7 bases, 5 bases remained unmatched. Germline CDR1 is SGHVS and CDR2 is FNYEAQ. CDR3 nucleotides: TGTGCCAGCAGCTTAGCAGGGGGCGAGGTTGGCTACACCTTC. Translating gives CASSLAGGEVGYTF.

Comment on this clone: The sample contains more than one DNA sequence encoding this CDR3. V and J are TRBV2 and TRBJ1-1; D remains unclear. Per the germline V gene, CDR1 is SNHLY and CDR2 is FYNNEI. This CDR3 is 11 amino acids long. Deletions cut 8 bases from V and 0 bases from J, with 4 bases between. The CDR3 DNA reads TGTGCCAGCGGCGTGAACACTGAAGCTTTCTTT. Translated: CASGVNTEAFF.

This clone was picked up one time. In nucleotides, the CDR3 is TGCGCCAGCAGCCAAGACTCCGGGTCCAGAACAGATACGCAGTATTTT. It is translated as CASSQDSGSRTDTQYF. The chain recombines TRBV4-3 with TRBJ2-3; D gene ambiguous. This CDR3 contains 16 residues. Trimming stripped 0 bases from V and 3 bases from J, with 13 bases between. The germline gives CDR1 LGHNA, CDR2 YSLEER.